This T cell receptor (beta chain) was observed in a study of early T cells in non-severe SARS-CoV-2 infection. Study-wide context: Sequencing used unsorted whole-blood bulk RNA, so chains lack pairing.

V lost 8 bases and J lost 10, with 16 bases in between. Germline loops: CDR1 SNHLY, CDR2 FYNNEI. This CDR3 has 12 amino acids. As part of library construction, unique molecular identifiers were attached to individual cDNA molecules. MiXCR, applied by TCRdb to the 5' RACE reads, yields one record per CDR3 protein. In the table there are 98,000 or so distinct CDR3 sequences, more than 9.5% of which are singletons. The rearrangement joins TRBV2 to TRBJ2-3; a weak D match, TRBD2 (5 bases). Sequenced sample: whole blood. The TCR originated in an adult who was a healthcare worker with PCR-confirmed SARS-CoV-2 infection or an uninfected control (not recorded which). CDR3 coding DNA: TGTGCCAGCCGATCCTTAGTCGGGGCGCAGTATTTT. Amino acids: CASRSLVGAQYF. Looking up the rest from reference TRBV2 and TRBJ2-3 gives the full variable domain: EPEVTQTPSHQVTQMGQEVILRCVPISNHLYFYWYRQILGQKVEFLVSFYNNEISEKSEIFDDQFSVERPDGSNFTLKIRSTKLEDSAMYFCASRSLVGAQYFGPGTRLTVL.